This section outlines one T cell receptor (beta chain) sequence together with its context. Its antigen remains undetermined. The sample holds no much larger clone one base away, and base qualities are not on file. In total, just over 650 healthy bone marrow donors made up the cohort. Cohort members were all nominally healthy when sampled, although unrecorded immune exposures were likely present. The donor was CMV seronegative and was included in the group of a few hundred seronegative cohort members. A peripheral blood sample was provided by each donor, and peripheral blood mononuclear cells were used for TCR beta sequencing. Genomic DNA extraction from the blood cell samples was performed with the Qiagen DNeasy Blood Extraction Kit. The protocol used for the library was the immunoSEQ multiplex PCR assay. The multiplex PCR relied on a mix of 60 forward primers for TCR Vbeta segments and 13 reverse primers for TCR Jbeta segments. The CDR3 region of rearranged TCR beta genes was amplified from genomic DNA with a multiplex PCR assay. The Illumina HiSeq System was used to sequence the amplified TCR beta libraries as 87-base-pair reads. As for the authors' bioinformatics: A later analysis tallied 70 million to 100 million unique TCR beta chains across the 666 repertoires, and some 10 million of those chains were shared by two or more donors. Raw reads were error-corrected and collapsed into unique sequences by a nearest-neighbor algorithm in which closely related sequences were merged to remove PCR and sequencing errors. To assign V, D and J gene segments, CDR3 sequences were aligned to IMGT reference sequences. For a sequence to be retained, at least a six-nucleotide match to both a V gene segment and a J gene segment was required. A rearrangement counted as productive if the CDR3 had no stop codons and remained in frame with V and J, and every other rearrangement counted as non-productive. Following IMGT convention, CDR3 was defined as the stretch from the second conserved V-encoded cysteine to the conserved J-encoded phenylalanine. The earlier analysis of about 500 of the donors excluded sequences that lacked an unambiguous match to a single V gene segment. An earlier analysis of several hundred of the donors called V segments functional above 56.7% productive rearrangements and segregating when the between-donor standard deviation exceeded 5%. A statistical classification framework was developed to diagnose cytomegalovirus status using the catalog of TCR beta chain sequences. A later analysis assigned V and J genes by comparing TCR nucleotide sequences with IMGT/GENE-DB human TR gene sequences. The TCRdist pipeline was used in a later analysis to assign CDR3 sequences and most-parsimonious VDJ recombination scenarios. In a later analysis, each TCR beta chain was defined by its CDR3 amino acid sequence together with its V-gene family, and reads without a unique V-gene family were excluded. As a way to deal with suspected cross-contamination and a sequencing artifact, a later analysis dropped hundreds of nucleotide sequences that were highly shared and had low generation probability. For each public chain, a later analysis derived a clonal expansion index from normalized ranks of inferred template counts within each repertoire. Generation probabilities in a later analysis came from a VDJ recombination model fitted to out-of-frame rearrangements, and those results were checked against IGoR. In a later analysis, hypergeometric tests were used to score TCR-TCR, TCR-HLA and TCR-CMV co-occurrence, with a repertoire-size bias correction applied to TCR pairs. A later analysis estimated false discovery rates by permuting HLA or CMV assignments 20 times. In a later analysis, co-occurring TCRs were grouped using DBSCAN, and TCRdist sequence similarity was added for clustering within HLA-allele-positive subsets. For co-occurrence clustering, repertoires with fewer than 30,000 or more than 120,000 public chains were excluded, along with a handful of repertoires with anomalous nucleotide sharing. As stored in TCRdb, this immuneACCESS dataset retains in-frame rearrangements with V and J assigned. A fraction of the clones does not appear; measured against another copy, unresolved V genes explain less than half of the discrepancy, and the remainder lacks a known reason. That table is the source of V, J and clone size, and D and trimming were worked out from the DNA. Present in this sample are tens of thousands of clones, 80% of which were seen just once. Roughly 3.9% of the sample is in the top ten clones.

These data originate in a study of cytomegalovirus exposure and HLA in healthy donors (dated by TCRdb to about 2017). Looking at the study overall: In an earlier analysis of several hundred of the donors, 276 Gb of sequence data and 90 million to 120 million unique TCR beta sequences from some 170 million T cells were reported. All discovery cohort repertoires had been generated using a single sequencing platform. The later analysis used no new phenotypic data to find candidate immune exposures, relying instead on TCR beta sequences and their occurrence across donors. An early release that covered fewer than 800 HLA-typed donors contained about 300 gigabases of sequencing data and tens of millions of unique TCR sequences. The number of typed donors differed by locus: about 620-640 for A, B, C, DRB1 and DQB1; approximately 520 for DQA1; roughly 600 for DPA1; and approximately 450 for DPB1. Both class I and class II loci were covered by HLA typing, at four-digit resolution. Roughly five DR-DQ haplotypes were handled as single units for association and clustering because linkage in the cohort was strong. To predict cytomegalovirus infection status, the study brought together high-throughput TCR immunosequencing, statistical association of individual TCRs with disease status, and machine learning. A separate validation cohort of more than 100 different subjects was used in addition to the 666-subject first cohort. Among roughly 370 genotyped donors of the cohort, an average of approximately 240,000 unique TCR beta nucleotide sequences were sequenced per donor, roughly 20% of them non-productive. The study was designed to test whether signatures of past pathogen exposure could be identified by cataloging public T cell receptors. Donor age, sex, ethnicity and CMV serostatus were collected together with the repertoire data. Of the 398 genotyped donors, roughly 80% were placed in the genetic ancestry cluster associated with self-reported Caucasian donors. In a later analysis, previously published TCR beta repertoires from several hundred donors were re-analyzed and high-resolution HLA genotyping was added so that TCR occurrence patterns could be studied. In an earlier analysis of 500 to 650 of the donors, high-throughput TCR beta sequencing was used to judge whether each TCR beta V gene segment behaved as functional or pseudogenic. The study profiled the T cell repertoires of hundreds of subjects by immunosequencing and related them to cytomegalovirus serostatus. Genome-wide SNP genotypes for about 55% of the roughly 670 donors were used in a later genetic analysis, which treated that subset as a discovery cohort.

Beyond this particular receptor, the publication reports: An association between a missense DCLRE1C variant and V-gene and J-gene trimming of TCR beta chains was found in a later genetic analysis and replicated in an independent cohort. Some IMGT-functional V segments, including TRBV6-2 and TRBV6-3, could not be distinguished by the 87-base-pair reads and were therefore excluded. Most TCR sequences were seen in very few donors, while some public TCRs were found in many individuals. In an earlier analysis of over 550 of the donors, most TCR beta V segments were observed in productive rearrangements about 87% or about 30% of the time, broadly matching IMGT annotations. When HLA alleles, especially DR and DQ, strongly co-occurred, TCR associations were difficult to assign to individual alleles. In a later genetic analysis, fewer N-insertions in productive TCRs were reported among donors in an Asian-associated ancestry cluster than the roughly 710-donor mean. The only immune exposure information available for the cohort was CMV serostatus. Only TCR beta chains were sequenced in this cohort, and the absence of alpha or paired-chain data limited detectable features. The study listed 150 to 200 TCR beta chains as associated with cytomegalovirus. A later analysis found that most CMV-associated TCR beta chains appeared HLA-restricted, with HLA associations seemingly driven largely by CMV exposure. Because counts were too low, approximately 18 rarely observed V segments, including chromosome 9 orphons, were excluded from the earlier analysis of 587 of the donors. In a later analysis, HLA-associated TCR beta chains showed more clonal expansion and lower generation probabilities than non-associated chains that were equally common. A further reported finding was that TCR beta sequences accurately predicted the HLA-A and HLA-B alleles for most subjects in the first cohort. A few of the identified cytomegalovirus-associated TCR beta chains were confirmed in vitro to be specific for cytomegalovirus antigens. A group of highly shared sequence variants was considered likely to be a technical artifact of the sequencing pipeline. Several of the top co-occurrence clusters appeared to be linked to parvovirus B19, influenza, CMV and Epstein-Barr virus, according to a later analysis. The classifier was reported to diagnose cytomegalovirus status with high specificity and sensitivity in both the original cohort and the validation cohort. Correlated functional status among segregating V segments might reflect linkage disequilibrium, but an unknown experimental factor could not be ruled out. Presence/absence analyses assumed roughly uniform sequencing depth across donors, an assumption that may not hold. Because HLA typing was missing for some donors at each locus, association tests included only the typed subset. It was suggested by the authors that the approach could potentially be generalized to other disease states and immunological phenotypes. In a later analysis, about 17,000 TCR beta sequences were associated with specific HLA alleles at a false discovery rate of 0.05. According to a later analysis, TCR association rates differed among HLA loci, with DRB1 alleles showing the most associated TCRs and HLA-C alleles showing the fewest.

Taken from cysteine to phenylalanine, the CDR3 has 13 residues. Only the CDR3 part of the read is kept: 39 bases, read in frame from the first base. Sequences MNHEY (CDR1) and SMNVEV (CDR2) are obtained from the germline V gene (reference sequence). Relative to germline, V is missing 9 bases and J is missing 3 bases, with 7 bases of the junction outside any gene match. The chain links TRBV27 with TRBJ1-1, and 7 junction bases match TRBD1. The sample consisted of PBMCs. This receptor was taken from a middle-aged woman in good health and CMV-seronegative. The CDR3 corresponds to CASRTGGYTEAFF. DNA sequence: TGTGCCAGTCGGACAGGTGGTTACACTGAAGCTTTCTTT.